Sequencing of this T cell receptor beta chain was carried out in a study of regulatory T cells in long-lasting Graves disease. Study outcomes and limitations: Relative to new patients (around 1,000), persistent patients exhibited greater sharing of public clonotypes (around 2,800).

Germline CDR1 reads SQVTM; CDR2 reads ANQGSEA. This CDR3 comprises 12 residues. This clonotype was seen a few times. Its specificity is unknown. The time point: newly diagnosed GD, antithyroid drugs for less than 3 months. Isolated PBMC RNA provided the starting material for the TCR library. Both iRepertoire HTBI primers and Arm-PCR of CDR3 regions were used to build the TCR beta libraries. TCRdb reprocessed the multiplex PCR reads via MiXCR and lists one record per CDR3 protein. The sample holds about 460,000 distinct CDR3 sequences, 14% seen once. The same data also went into a second study, on T cells in Graves' hyperthyroidism and ophthalmopathy.

The TCR was taken from a woman aged 45-65 years with Graves disease. This chain uses TRBV29-1 with TRBJ2-3; no firm D call. Gene TRBJ2-5 matches the end of the DNA better, so the J call may be wrong. The sample was peripheral blood mononuclear cells (PBMCs), taken at new diagnosis, from a patient treated with antithyroid drugs. The DNA for the CDR3 is TGCAGCGTTGAGAAGGGCGGCGAGACCCAGTACTTC. The encoded protein is CSVEKGGETQYF.